The rows below give T cell receptor beta chains drawn from one sample of a study of Graves' ophthalmopathy and Graves' hyperthyroidism. TCRdb ran MiXCR on the multiplex PCR reads and lists one entry per CDR3 protein. The top ten clones hold approximately 6.3% of a sample with under 200,000 distinct CDR3 sequences, 30% to 45% of them seen once. The sequencing input was peripheral blood. Source of these receptors: a middle-aged woman with Graves' ophthalmopathy. The CDR3 runs from the conserved cysteine through the conserved F or W. The D gene is left open where the match is weak. Size is stated for part of the rows, as once, few or many counts, or as a class when the clone is expanded.

CDR3 | DNA | V | size | J | D
CATHDRASGAYEQYF | TGTGCCACCCATGATCGAGCTAGCGGAGCCTACGAGCAGTACTTC | TRBV6-1 | few | TRBJ2-7 | TRBD2
CASSQISGTVERGPQETQYF | TGCGCCAGCAGCCAGATATCAGGGACGGTCGAGCGGGGGCCACAAGAGACCCAGTACTTC | TRBV4-1 | many | TRBJ2-5 | TRBD2
CASSLRGGLKTEAFF | TGTGCCAGCAGCTTAAGGGGGGGACTGAAGACTGAAGCTTTCTTT | TRBV13 | many | TRBJ1-1 | NA
CASSDDTSTIYQETQYF | TGTGCCAGCAGTGATGACACGTCGACAATTTACCAAGAGACCCAGTACTTC | TRBV2 | many | TRBJ2-5 | NA
CASSYGQFYGYTF | TGTGCCAGCAGTTACGGGCAGTTCTATGGCTACACCTTC | TRBV6-5 | many | TRBJ1-2 | NA
CASRPGTSGGYDEQYF | TGTGCCAGCAGGCCTGGGACTAGCGGGGGGTACGACGAGCAGTACTTC | TRBV6-2/TRBV6-3 | NA | TRBJ2-7 | TRBD2
CASSWGFLADRTYEQYF | TGTGCCAGCAGTTGGGGGTTCCTGGCTGACAGGACCTACGAGCAGTACTTC | TRBV6-2/TRBV6-3 | NA | TRBJ2-7 | NA
CASRLVEGRRNEQYF | TGTGCCAGCAGACTGGTAGAAGGGCGTCGCAACGAGCAGTACTTC | TRBV27 | NA | TRBJ2-7 | NA
CATSTGEYGYTF | TGTGCCACCTCGACAGGGGAATATGGCTACACCTTC | TRBV24-1 | many | TRBJ1-2 | TRBD1
CASSLVAGRTGELFF | TGTGCCAGCAGCTTAGTGGCAGGGCGCACCGGGGAGCTGTTTTTT | TRBV11-3 | many | TRBJ2-2 | NA
CASSKDPRETQYF | TGTGCCAGCTCGAAGGACCCGCGGGAGACCCAGTACTTC | TRBV7-2 | NA | TRBJ2-5 | NA
CASTLGSRVVYNSPLHF | TGTGCCAGCACCTTAGGATCCAGGGTAGTCTATAATTCACCCCTCCACTTT | TRBV7-2 | many | TRBJ1-6 | NA
CSVEAGPFYEQYF | TGCAGCGTTGAAGCTGGGCCCTTCTACGAGCAGTACTTC | TRBV29-1 | NA | TRBJ2-7 | NA
CASRTGLRTEAFF | TGTGCCAGCAGGACAGGGTTGCGCACTGAAGCTTTCTTT | TRBV28 | once | TRBJ1-1 | TRBD1
CASSDEGHGYTF | TGTGCCAGCAGTGATGAGGGACATGGCTACACCTTC | TRBV2 | NA | TRBJ1-2 | NA
CASSLRPLRLSGITEAFF | TGTGCCAGCAGTTTACGCCCCTTACGCCTTTCAGGGATCACTGAAGCTTTCTTT | TRBV12-3/TRBV12-4 | NA | TRBJ1-1 | NA
CASSQTTVRNTEAFF | TGCGCCAGCAGCCAAACGACGGTTAGGAACACTGAAGCTTTCTTT | TRBV4-3 | many | TRBJ1-1 | NA
CASSVVGALDTEAFF | TGTGCCAGCAGTGTAGTTGGAGCGCTGGACACTGAAGCTTTCTTT | TRBV12-3/TRBV12-4 | NA | TRBJ1-1 | NA
CASSPTLPQGTYEQYF | TGTGCCAGCAGTCCTACACTCCCACAGGGCACCTACGAGCAGTACTTC | TRBV28 | NA | TRBJ2-7 | NA
CSASRRDRNTEAFF | TGCAGTGCTAGCCGACGGGACAGGAACACTGAAGCTTTCTTT | TRBV20-1 | NA | TRBJ1-1 | TRBD1
CASSYSLAGGGTGELFF | TGTGCCAGCAGTTACTCCCTAGCGGGAGGTGGCACCGGGGAGCTGTTTTTT | TRBV6-5 | NA | TRBJ2-2 | TRBD2
CASSWERGNTIYF | TGTGCCAGCAGTTGGGAAAGAGGAAACACCATATATTTT | TRBV12-3/TRBV12-4 | many | TRBJ1-3 | NA
CASSGGVAYEQYF | TGTGCCAGTAGCGGAGGGGTAGCCTACGAGCAGTACTTC | TRBV19 | many | TRBJ2-7 | NA
CANLPGQNQETQYF | TGCGCCAACCTCCCGGGACAGAATCAAGAGACCCAGTACTTC | TRBV10-1 | NA | TRBJ2-5 | TRBD1
CAWSPKQAHLHF | TGTGCCTGGAGTCCCAAACAGGCCCACCTCCACTTT | TRBV30 | once | TRBJ1-6 | NA
CASSPGGDHEQYF | TGTGCCAGTAGTCCAGGCGGGGACCACGAGCAGTACTTC | TRBV19 | NA | TRBJ2-7 | NA
CASSPPGQGGNSPLHF | TGTGCCAGCAGCCCACCCGGACAGGGAGGGAATTCACCCCTCCACTTT | TRBV2 | many | TRBJ1-6 | TRBD1
CASSPTGQDPGAFF | TGTGCCAGTAGCCCTACCGGACAGGACCCCGGGGCTTTCTTT | TRBV19 | once | TRBJ1-1 | TRBD1
CASSPPGGEQYF | TGTGCCAGCTCACCGCCCGGGGGCGAGCAGTACTTC | TRBV18 | many | TRBJ2-7 | NA
CASSPAQGTTSSYNSPLHF | TGTGCCAGCAGTCCCGCCCAGGGGACCACGAGCTCCTATAATTCACCCCTCCACTTT | TRBV28 | many | TRBJ1-6 | NA
CASSLAQGIGGYTF | TGTGCCAGCAGCTTAGCCCAGGGAATTGGTGGCTACACCTTC | TRBV7-2 | many | TRBJ1-2 | NA
CSARHTGTVNTGELFF | TGCAGTGCTAGGCATACCGGGACAGTGAACACCGGGGAGCTGTTTTTT | TRBV20-1 | many | TRBJ2-2 | TRBD1
CASIGGGLNTGELFF | TGTGCCAGCATCGGCGGGGGGTTGAACACCGGGGAGCTGTTTTTT | TRBV6-2/TRBV6-3 | many | TRBJ2-2 | TRBD2
CSAARQVLNTEAFF | TGCAGTGCTGCTCGACAGGTCCTGAACACTGAAGCTTTCTTT | TRBV20-1 | NA | TRBJ1-1 | NA
CASSWGGNEQYF | TGTGCCAGCAGCTGGGGGGGGAACGAGCAGTACTTC | TRBV7-2 | NA | TRBJ2-7 | TRBD2
CASSETGYETQYF | TGTGCCAGCAGCGAAACAGGGTATGAGACCCAGTACTTC | TRBV7-3 | many | TRBJ2-5 | NA
CASSLADLRKDEQYF | TGTGCCAGCAGCTTAGCCGATCTCCGCAAAGACGAGCAGTACTTC | TRBV7-6 | many | TRBJ2-7 | NA
CAWKRDRGNTEAFF | TGTGCCTGGAAAAGGGACCGTGGGAACACTGAAGCTTTCTTT | TRBV30 | many | TRBJ1-1 | NA
CASSSRQGPKYEQYF | TGCGCCAGCAGCTCCCGACAGGGTCCGAAGTACGAGCAGTACTTC | TRBV5-1 | few | TRBJ2-7 | TRBD1
CASSPFGAGNTIYF | TGCGCCAGCAGCCCCTTTGGGGCTGGAAACACCATATATTTT | TRBV5-1 | many | TRBJ1-3 | NA
CASRVPPSKAFF | TGTGCCAGCAGAGTACCACCTAGTAAAGCTTTCTTT | TRBV28 | many | TRBJ1-1 | NA
CASSPTSAGTGKDEQYF | TGCGCCAGCAGCCCCACATCTGCCGGGACAGGTAAAGACGAGCAGTACTTC | TRBV5-1 | NA | TRBJ2-7 | TRBD1
CATSRADRGGRQPQHF | TGTGCCACCAGCAGAGCCGACAGGGGGGGAAGGCAGCCCCAGCATTTT | TRBV15 | NA | TRBJ1-5 | TRBD1
CASRKTGGAGHGYTF | TGTGCCAGCAGGAAGACAGGGGGCGCAGGGCATGGCTACACCTTC | TRBV6-1 | NA | TRBJ1-2 | TRBD1
CASSLEGGNGYTF | TGTGCCAGCAGCTTAGAAGGGGGGAATGGCTACACCTTC | TRBV7-9 | many | TRBJ1-2 | NA
CASSQVVTGNQPQHF | TGCGCCAGCAGCCAAGTGGTGACAGGGAATCAGCCCCAGCATTTT | TRBV4-1 | many | TRBJ1-5 | TRBD1
CASSFGQFGYTF | TGTGCCAGCAGTTTCGGACAGTTTGGCTACACCTTC | TRBV12-3/TRBV12-4 | many | TRBJ1-2 | NA
CASSLGTTSTYEQYF | TGCGCCAGCAGCCTAGGGACAACGAGTACCTACGAGCAGTACTTC | TRBV5-1 | many | TRBJ2-7 | NA
CASTFLEGPNNSPLHF | TGTGCCAGCACGTTCCTAGAGGGTCCAAATAATTCACCCCTCCACTTT | TRBV28 | NA | TRBJ1-6 | NA
CASTQEGQASSAFF | TGTGCCAGCACCCAGGAGGGCCAGGCGTCGAGTGCTTTCTTT | TRBV2 | many | TRBJ1-1 | NA
CSVVFGTYEQYF | TGCAGCGTTGTGTTTGGAACCTACGAGCAGTACTTC | TRBV29-1 | NA | TRBJ2-7 | NA
CASSFNGRATKTQYF | TGTGCCAGCAGTTTCAACGGGAGGGCCACGAAGACCCAGTACTTC | TRBV28 | NA | TRBJ2-5 | TRBD2